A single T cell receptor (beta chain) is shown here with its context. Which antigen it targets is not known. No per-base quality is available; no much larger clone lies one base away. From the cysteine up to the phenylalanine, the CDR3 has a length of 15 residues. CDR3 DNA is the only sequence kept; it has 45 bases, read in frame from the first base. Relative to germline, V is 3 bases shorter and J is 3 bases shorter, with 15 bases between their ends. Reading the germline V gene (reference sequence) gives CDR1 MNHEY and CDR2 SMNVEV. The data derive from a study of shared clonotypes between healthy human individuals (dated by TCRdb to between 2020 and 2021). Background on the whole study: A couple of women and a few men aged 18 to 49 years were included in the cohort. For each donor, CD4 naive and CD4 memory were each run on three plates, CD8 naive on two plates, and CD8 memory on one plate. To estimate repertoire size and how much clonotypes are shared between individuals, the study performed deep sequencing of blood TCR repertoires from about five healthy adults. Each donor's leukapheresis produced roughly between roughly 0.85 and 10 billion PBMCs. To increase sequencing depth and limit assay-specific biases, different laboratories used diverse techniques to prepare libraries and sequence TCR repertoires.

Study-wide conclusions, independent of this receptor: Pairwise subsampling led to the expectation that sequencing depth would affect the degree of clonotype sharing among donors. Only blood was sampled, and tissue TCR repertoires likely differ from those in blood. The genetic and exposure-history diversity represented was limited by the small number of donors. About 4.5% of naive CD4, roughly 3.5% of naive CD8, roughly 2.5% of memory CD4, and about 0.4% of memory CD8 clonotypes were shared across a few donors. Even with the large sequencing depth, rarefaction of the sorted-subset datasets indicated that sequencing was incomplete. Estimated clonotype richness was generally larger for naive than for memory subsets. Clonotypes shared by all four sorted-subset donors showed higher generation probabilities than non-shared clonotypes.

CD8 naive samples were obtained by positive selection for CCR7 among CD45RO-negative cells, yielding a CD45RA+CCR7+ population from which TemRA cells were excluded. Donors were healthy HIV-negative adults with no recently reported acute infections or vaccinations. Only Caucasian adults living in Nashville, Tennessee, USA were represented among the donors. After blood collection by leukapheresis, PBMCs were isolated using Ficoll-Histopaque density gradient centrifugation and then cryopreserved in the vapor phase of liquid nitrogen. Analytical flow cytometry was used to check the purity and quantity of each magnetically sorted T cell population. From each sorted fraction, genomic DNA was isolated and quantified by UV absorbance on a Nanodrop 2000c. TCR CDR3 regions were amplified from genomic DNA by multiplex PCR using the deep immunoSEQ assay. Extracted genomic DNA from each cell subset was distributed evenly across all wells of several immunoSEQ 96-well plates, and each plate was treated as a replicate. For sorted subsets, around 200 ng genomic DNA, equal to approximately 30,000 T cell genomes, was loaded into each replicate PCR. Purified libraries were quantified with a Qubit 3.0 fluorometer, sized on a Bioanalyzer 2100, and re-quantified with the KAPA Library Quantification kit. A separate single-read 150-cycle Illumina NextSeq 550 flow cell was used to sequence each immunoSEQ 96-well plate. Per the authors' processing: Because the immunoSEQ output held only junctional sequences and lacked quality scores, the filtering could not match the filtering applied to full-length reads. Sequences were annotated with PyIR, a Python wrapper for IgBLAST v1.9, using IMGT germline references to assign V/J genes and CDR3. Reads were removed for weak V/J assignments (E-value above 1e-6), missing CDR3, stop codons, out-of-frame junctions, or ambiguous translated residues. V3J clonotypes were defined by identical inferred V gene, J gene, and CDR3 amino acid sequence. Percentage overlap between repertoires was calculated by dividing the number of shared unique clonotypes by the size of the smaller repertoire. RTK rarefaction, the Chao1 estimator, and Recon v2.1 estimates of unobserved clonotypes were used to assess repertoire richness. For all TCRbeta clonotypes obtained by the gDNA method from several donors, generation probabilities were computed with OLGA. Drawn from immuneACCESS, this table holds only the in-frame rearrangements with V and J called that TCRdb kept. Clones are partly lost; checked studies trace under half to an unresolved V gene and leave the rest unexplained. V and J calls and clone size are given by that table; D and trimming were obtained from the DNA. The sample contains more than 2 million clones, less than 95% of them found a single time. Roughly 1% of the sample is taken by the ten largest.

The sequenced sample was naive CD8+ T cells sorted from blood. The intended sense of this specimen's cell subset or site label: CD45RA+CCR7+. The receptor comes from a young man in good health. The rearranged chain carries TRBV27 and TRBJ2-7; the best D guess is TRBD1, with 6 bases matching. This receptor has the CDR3 CASSFRDKTDYEQYF. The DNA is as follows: TGTGCCAGCAGTTTCCGGGACAAGACCGACTACGAGCAGTACTTC.